One sample yielded the 26 T cell receptor beta chains listed below, sequenced in a study of identical twins (dated by TCRdb to between 2015 and 2016). To prepare the library, 5' RACE was applied. These reads were obtained on an Illumina HiSeq 2000. Using fastp trimming at Q25 and MiXCR clonotype assembly, TCRdb reanalyzed the public sequencing data and kept in-frame beta chains. Rows are combined by CDR3 protein, so each entry shows the most common genes and DNA. The sample table holds about 790,000 distinct CDR3 sequences, of which roughly 18% were seen once. The biggest ten clones account for 10% to 15% of the sample. The same specimen was also included in a second study, on T cells expressing NK-cell markers.

The sample consisted of PBMCs. The source of these receptors is a woman aged 18-35 years in good health.

This clonotype was picked up a small number of times. The chain links TRBV7-9 to TRBJ2-1, with TRBD2 matching 10 bases. The CDR3 is 13 residues long. Germline trimming cut 11 bases from V and 5 bases from J; bases unmatched to any gene: 6. In germline, CDR1 is SEHNR, CDR2 FQNEAQ (reference sequence). The CDR3 reads CARRTSGNNEQFF. Written as DNA, the CDR3 is TGTGCCCGACGGACTAGCGGAAACAATGAGCAGTTCTTC.

V and J are TRBV15 and TRBJ1-1; D is possibly TRBD1 (5 bases). The germline gives CDR1 LNHNV, CDR2 YYDKDF (reference sequence). V dropped 1 base and J dropped 3 bases, with 15 bases sitting between them. The CDR3 sequence is 16 residues long. CDR3 residues: CATSRALPGSDTEAFF. DNA for the CDR3: TGTGCCACCAGCAGAGCCCTCCCAGGGTCGGACACTGAAGCTTTCTTT.

The J gene is TRBJ2-7, the V gene TRBV29-1, with TRBD2 matching over 9 bases. The germline gives CDR1 SQVTM, CDR2 ANQGSEA. This CDR3 region has 16 residues. V lost 3 bases to trimming and J lost 7 bases; unmatched junction nucleotides: 16. The DNA of the CDR3 is TGCAGCGTTGATGCCGTGAGCGGGAGGTCCCTGAGGGAGCAGTACTTC. Translating gives CSVDAVSGRSLREQYF.

The chain joins TRBV6-7 to TRBJ2-2; possible D gene TRBD2, 6 bases. TRBV6-7 is treated as an ORF (open reading frame) with a function not yet certain. The CDR3 has 15 residues. DNA of the CDR3: TGTGCTGTGGACCCTAGCGCCACGAACACCGGGGAGCTGTTTTTT. Its protein is CAVDPSATNTGELFF.

This clonotype has only one observation. This chain links TRBV12-5 with TRBJ2-2, with 8 positions matching TRBD1. CDR1 and CDR2 (germline): LGHNT, FRNRAP. The CDR3 has 14 residues. Trimming removed 6 bases from V and 6 bases from J; junction bases left unmatched: 6. In nucleotides, the CDR3 is TGTGCTAGTGGCCGCGGACAGGGCTCCGGGGAGCTGTTTTTT. Encoded protein: CASGRGQGSGELFF.

This clonotype was found a few times. This chain joins TRBV12-3 or TRBV12-4 and TRBJ2-7; D gene unclear. The CDR3 runs to 13 residues. V lost 5 bases to trimming and J lost 2 bases, with 10 bases between them. CDR3 amino acids: CASSPVRPYEQYF. CDR3 DNA: TGTGCCAGCAGTCCCGTCCGTCCCTACGAGCAGTACTTC.

The CDR3 DNA follows: TGTGCCAGCGAAGGGCAGGGGGCTAAAAATGAGCAGTTCTTC. It specifies CASEGQGAKNEQFF. The genes are TRBV6-1 and TRBJ2-1, with 8 bases aligning to TRBD1. The J segment lost 7 bases and the V segment lost 8 bases, leaving 10 bases of the junction unmatched. The germline V gene has CDR1 MNHNS and CDR2 SASEGT. The CDR3 contains 14 residues.

This clonotype was detected a few times. This rearrangement joins TRBV11-3 to TRBJ1-2, with 8 nucleotides matching TRBD1. V lost 5 bases and J lost 4; bases outside the gene matches: 9. The CDR3 sequence is 15 residues long. In germline, CDR1 is SGHNT, CDR2 YENEEA. The CDR3 reads CASSALGQGFYGYTF. CDR3 sequence (DNA): TGTGCCAGCAGCGCGCTAGGACAGGGTTTCTATGGCTACACCTTC.

V and J are TRBV6-5 and TRBJ2-7; possibly TRBD2 for D (5 bases). Germline V CDR1 and CDR2: MNHEY, SVGAGI. The CDR3 runs 15 residues. The V gene lost 7 bases and the J gene lost 4 bases, with 20 bases spanning the gap. The CDR3 DNA reads as TGTGCCAGCATTTATGTCCCAGGTGGACTGTACGAGCAGTACTTC. Translating gives CASIYVPGGLYEQYF.

The J gene is TRBJ1-1, the V gene TRBV5-1; D uncertain. V dropped 0 bases and J dropped 0 bases, with 9 bases sitting between them. The CDR3 runs to 15 residues. Per the germline V gene, CDR1 is SGHRS and CDR2 is YFSETQ. CDR3 in amino acids: CASSLDGLMNTEAFF. The CDR3 region has the DNA TGCGCCAGCAGCTTGGACGGTCTAATGAACACTGAAGCTTTCTTT.

This clonotype was seen a handful of times. The chain combines TRBV7-2 with TRBJ2-7; D not resolved. CDR3 length: 14 amino acids. The germline V and J ends were trimmed by 3 bases and 4 bases, with 13 bases remaining between them. The germline gives CDR1 SGHTA, CDR2 FQGNSA. The CDR3 DNA reads TGTGCCAGCAGCTTGGCAAACAGACTTTACGAGCAGTACTTC. This codes for CASSLANRLYEQYF. The variable domain in full, completed from reference TRBV7-2 and TRBJ2-7, reads GAGVSQSPSNKVTEKGKDVELRCDPISGHTALYWYRQSLGQGLEFLIYFQGNSAPDKSGLPSDRFSAERTGGSVSTLTIQRTQQEDSAVYLCASSLANRLYEQYFGPGTRLTVT.

This clonotype was seen more than once but under ten times. This rearrangement joins TRBV12-3 or TRBV12-4 to TRBJ2-5; 9 bases fit TRBD2. With V trimmed by 3 bases and J by 1 base, 6 bases remained unmatched. This CDR3 is built from 16 residues. CDR3 nucleotides: TGTGCCAGCAGTTTCACAGCGGGGGGATTCCAAGAGACCCAGTACTTC. This codes for CASSFTAGGFQETQYF.

This clonotype has more than one count but fewer than ten. The J gene is TRBJ1-2, the V gene TRBV20-1; D may be TRBD1 (6 bases). The CDR3 contains 15 residues. Trimming took 5 bases from V and 4 from J, leaving 20 bases between them. The germline V gene has CDR1 DFQATT and CDR2 SNEGSKA (reference sequence). The CDR3 DNA is TGCAGTGCTCTACTCGTTGGACAGCCTTCCTATGGCTACACCTTC. It yields the protein CSALLVGQPSYGYTF.

This clonotype was seen a handful of times. In DNA, the CDR3 is TGTGCCAGCAGTACCGGGTCTATCAGTCAGCCCCAGCATTTT. This codes for CASSTGSISQPQHF. The chain uses TRBV12-3 or TRBV12-4 and TRBJ1-5; the D is unclear. The germline V and J ends were trimmed by 5 bases and 6 bases, with 14 bases remaining between them. This CDR3 has 14 amino acids.

The chain uses TRBV6-1 and TRBJ1-2; 7 bases agree with TRBD1. The CDR3 consists of 16 residues. Germline CDR1 MNHNS, CDR2 SASEGT. Trimming at V came to 6 bases and at J to 6 bases, leaving 16 bases not matched to a gene. The CDR3 loop reads CASSRSTLTGLNGYTF. The CDR3 nucleotides are TGTGCCAGCAGCCGATCCACCCTGACAGGGTTGAATGGCTACACCTTC.

In this sample, this clonotype turned up a few times. Written as DNA, the CDR3 is TGTGCCAGCAGCCTAGTGCCTCCCAATGAGCAGTTCTTC. Protein sequence: CASSLVPPNEQFF. This chain connects TRBV7-9 to TRBJ2-1; D is unclear. V was pared by 5 bases and J by 6 bases, with 11 bases between. In germline, CDR1 is SEHNR, CDR2 FQNEAQ (reference sequence). CDR3 size: 13 residues.

The rearrangement joins TRBV10-3 to TRBJ2-5; possibly TRBD2 for D (5 bases). The CDR3 length is 19 residues. Germline V gene lookup returns CDR1 ENHRY and CDR2 SYGVKD. Deletions cut 2 bases from V and 4 bases from J, with 26 bases between. CDR3 protein: CAISETPHQLVPFGETQYF. The CDR3 DNA reads TGTGCCATCAGTGAGACCCCCCACCAACTAGTACCCTTTGGAGAGACCCAGTACTTC.

This clonotype showed up just a few times. The chain has TRBV20-1 and TRBJ2-7; TRBD2 aligns across 7 bases. The germline gives CDR1 DFQATT, CDR2 SNEGSKA (reference sequence). With V trimmed by 6 bases and J by 6 bases, 11 bases remained unmatched. This CDR3 is built from 13 residues. The CDR3 nucleotides are TGCAGTGCCTTCATTCCGACTAGCTCCGAGCAGTACTTC. Its translation: CSAFIPTSSEQYF.

This clonotype has more than one count but fewer than ten. The chain is built from TRBV3-1 and TRBJ2-1; D may match TRBD1 or TRBD2 (5 bases each). The ends were cut back, 4 bases at V and 10 bases at J, with 8 bases in the middle. Germline V gene lookup returns CDR1 LGHDT and CDR2 YNNKEL (reference sequence). This CDR3 is built from 11 residues. CDR3 sequence (DNA): TGTGCCAGCAGCCGCAGGGAGGAGCAGTTCTTC. Residues: CASSRREEQFF.

This rearrangement joins TRBV5-1 to TRBJ2-5; 14 bases match TRBD2. The V and J ends lost 5 bases and 2 bases, in that order; junction bases with no gene match: 5. CDR3 size: 16 residues. Germline-derived CDR1 and CDR2 are SGHRS and YFSETQ. CDR3 sequence (DNA): TGCGCCAGCAGGACGGGGACTAGCGGGGGACAAGAGACCCAGTACTTC. Translated: CASRTGTSGGQETQYF.

This clonotype turned up a few times. The rearrangement joins TRBV5-1 to TRBJ2-2; 8 bases align to TRBD2. The germline gives CDR1 SGHRS, CDR2 YFSETQ. J lost 1 base, V lost 6 bases, and 5 bases had no gene match. This CDR3 contains 15 residues. In DNA, the CDR3 is TGCGCCAGCACCGGGAGGGGTTGGAACACCGGGGAGCTGTTTTTT. Residues: CASTGRGWNTGELFF.

The chain uses TRBV7-9 and TRBJ2-6; no firm D call. Trimming pared 4 bases from V and 0 bases from J, leaving 10 bases between. CDR3 length: 16 amino acids. Germline CDR1 is SEHNR and CDR2 is FQNEAQ (reference sequence). The CDR3 loop reads CASSSTLSSGANVLTF. CDR3 nucleotide sequence: TGTGCCAGCAGCTCGACACTGAGCTCTGGGGCCAACGTCCTGACTTTC.

The chain uses TRBV6-6 and TRBJ2-3; TRBD2 aligns across 13 bases. The junction had 16 bases not matched to a gene; V was cut back by 2 bases and J by 5 bases. The CDR3 length is 20 residues. From germline, CDR1 is MNHNY and CDR2 SVGAGI (reference sequence). The CDR3 DNA reads TGTGCCAGCAGTTACCCTACTCCCCGTAGGACTAGCGGGAGTGTAGATACGCAGTATTTT. Translating gives CASSYPTPRRTSGSVDTQYF.

This sequence joins TRBV20-1 and TRBJ2-5; D is perhaps TRBD2 (6 bases). V lost 0 bases to trimming and J lost 5 bases, with 16 bases between them. CDR3 length equals 15 residues. CDR1 is DFQATT, CDR2 SNEGSKA, per germline (reference sequence). CDR3 loop: CSARDLKWGEETQYF. CDR3 sequence (DNA): TGCAGTGCTAGAGATCTGAAATGGGGGGAGGAGACCCAGTACTTC.

The chain combines TRBV7-7 with TRBJ2-7, with D uncertain. Germline assignment: CDR1 SSHAT and CDR2 FNYEAQ (reference sequence). The CDR3 length is 13 residues. In DNA form, the CDR3 reads TGTGTTAGCAGCCAGGACCCTGGAAACGAGCAGTACTTC. Translating it yields CVSSQDPGNEQYF.

This rearrangement joins TRBV7-2 to TRBJ2-2, with a tentative D call TRBD2 (6 bases). Trimming took off 3 bases at V and 1 base at J, with 9 bases between the two ends. The CDR3 is 15 residues long. Germline assignment: CDR1 SGHTA and CDR2 FQGNSA. The CDR3 loop reads CASSFRRGNTGELFF. The CDR3 DNA is TGTGCCAGCAGCTTCCGGAGGGGGAACACCGGGGAGCTGTTTTTT.